This T cell receptor beta chain is drawn from a study of T cell responses to AZD1222 COVID-19 vaccine. Study in general: Second-dose intervals of approximately 4 or approximately 12 weeks were pooled.

Overall study results and limits: The sample set comprised mostly white British donors with more females, and clonal diversity was possibly underestimated. Baseline testing showed seropositivity in only a handful of AZD1222 recipients.

With regard to this clone: The antigen remains undetermined.

Method: immunoSEQ multiplex PCR; TCRdb's copy keeps in-frame clones and lacks some. The sample carries about 150,000 clones, about 85% recorded once. Germline CDR1 is LGHDT and CDR2 is YNNKEL (reference sequence). Trimming left V 1 base short and J 8 bases short, with 14 bases between. The CDR3 spans 14 residues. Specimen: peripheral blood, collected on day 0 of AZD1222 vaccination. The chain joins TRBV3-1 (or the pseudogene TRBV3-2) to TRBJ1-2, with D unclear. The receptor was derived from an adult in good health. The CDR3 loop reads CASSQGTAAEGYTF. CDR3 in DNA: TGTGCCAGCAGCCAAGGGACGGCAGCGGAGGGCTACACCTTC.